The T cell receptor beta chain under discussion was sequenced for a study of T-cell memory formation after mild COVID-19. Study results and caveats: The finding that pre-infection memory included some responding clones suggested that cross-reactive memory joined. Clones shrinking between day 15 and 85 showed a balanced CD4/CD8 split, and those that grew later tilted toward CD4+.

MiXCR was run by TCRdb on the 5' RACE reads, yielding one entry per CDR3 protein. The sample shows approximately 390,000 distinct CDR3 sequences, 15% to 20% of them seen only once. There are 12 residues in the CDR3. Trimming cost V 7 bases and J 7 bases; bases outside gene matches: 9. Germline V lookup: CDR1 SQVTM, CDR2 ANQGSEA. Comments on this clonotype: Its target is not known.

The receptor's source is a young man who had mild COVID-19 (a few samples of this study predate the infection). Cell type and time point are not known. What was sequenced was PBMCs or a T cell subset sorted from them (not recorded which). This chain uses TRBV29-1 with TRBJ1-1; 7 bases map to TRBD1. The CDR3 sequence is CSAGQDYLEAFF. CDR3 coding DNA: TGCAGCGCTGGACAGGACTACCTTGAAGCTTTCTTT.